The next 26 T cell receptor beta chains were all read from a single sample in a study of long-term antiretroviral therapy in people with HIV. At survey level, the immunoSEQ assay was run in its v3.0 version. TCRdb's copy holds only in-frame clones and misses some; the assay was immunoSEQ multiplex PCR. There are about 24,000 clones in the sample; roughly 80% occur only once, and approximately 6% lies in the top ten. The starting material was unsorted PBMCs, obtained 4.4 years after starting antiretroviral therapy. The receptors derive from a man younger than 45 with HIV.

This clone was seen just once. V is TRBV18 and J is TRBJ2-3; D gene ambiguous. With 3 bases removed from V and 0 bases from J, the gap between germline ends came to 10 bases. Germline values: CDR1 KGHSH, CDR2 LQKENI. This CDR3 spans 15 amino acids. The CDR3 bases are TGTGCCAGCTCACCCCCCTCCCGGAGCACAGATACGCAGTATTTT. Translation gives CASSPPSRSTDTQYF.

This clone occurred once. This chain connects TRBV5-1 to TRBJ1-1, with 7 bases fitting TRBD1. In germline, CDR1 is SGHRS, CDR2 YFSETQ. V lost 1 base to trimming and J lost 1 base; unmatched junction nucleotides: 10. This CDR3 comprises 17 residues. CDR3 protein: CASSLLGTGAPNTEAFF. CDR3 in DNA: TGCGCCAGCAGCTTGTTGGGAACAGGGGCGCCGAACACTGAAGCTTTCTTT.

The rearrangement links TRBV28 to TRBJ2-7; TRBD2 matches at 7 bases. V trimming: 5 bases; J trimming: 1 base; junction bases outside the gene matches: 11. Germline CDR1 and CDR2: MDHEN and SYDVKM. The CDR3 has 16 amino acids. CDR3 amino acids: CASSPYWLAVSYEQYF. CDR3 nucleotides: TGTGCCAGCAGTCCCTATTGGCTAGCGGTATCCTACGAGCAGTACTTC.

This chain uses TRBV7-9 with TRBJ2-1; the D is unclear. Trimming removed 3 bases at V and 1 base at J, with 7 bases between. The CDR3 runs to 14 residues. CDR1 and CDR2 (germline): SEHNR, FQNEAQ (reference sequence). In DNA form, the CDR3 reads TGTGCCAGCAGCTTTGAAGCGTCCTACAATGAGCAGTTCTTC. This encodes CASSFEASYNEQFF.

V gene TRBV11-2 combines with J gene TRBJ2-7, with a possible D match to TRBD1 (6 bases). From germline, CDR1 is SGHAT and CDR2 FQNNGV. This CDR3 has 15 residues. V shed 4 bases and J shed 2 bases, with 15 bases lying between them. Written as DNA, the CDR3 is TGTGCCAGCAGCTCTCACAGGGAAAGGGCCTACGAGCAGTACTTC. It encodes CASSSHRERAYEQYF.

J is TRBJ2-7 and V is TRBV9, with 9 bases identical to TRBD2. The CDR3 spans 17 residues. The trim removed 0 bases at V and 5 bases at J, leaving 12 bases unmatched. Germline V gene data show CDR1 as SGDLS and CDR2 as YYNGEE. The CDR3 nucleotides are TGTGCCAGCAGCGTAGGATTGAGTAGCGGGGGAGGCAACGAGCAGTACTTC. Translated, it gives CASSVGLSSGGGNEQYF.

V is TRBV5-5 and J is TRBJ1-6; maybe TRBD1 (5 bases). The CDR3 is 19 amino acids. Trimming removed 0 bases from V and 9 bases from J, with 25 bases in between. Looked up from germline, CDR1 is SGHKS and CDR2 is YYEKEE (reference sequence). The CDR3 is CASSLGVGGSGLGTSPLHF. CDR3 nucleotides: TGTGCCAGCAGCTTGGGAGTTGGAGGGAGTGGTCTCGGGACTTCACCCCTCCACTTT.

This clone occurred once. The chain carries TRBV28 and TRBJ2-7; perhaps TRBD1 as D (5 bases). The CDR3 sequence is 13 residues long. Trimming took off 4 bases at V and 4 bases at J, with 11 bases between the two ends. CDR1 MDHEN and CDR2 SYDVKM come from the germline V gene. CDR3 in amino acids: CASSWSRVYEQYF. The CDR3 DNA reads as TGTGCCAGCAGTTGGAGCAGGGTTTACGAGCAGTACTTC.

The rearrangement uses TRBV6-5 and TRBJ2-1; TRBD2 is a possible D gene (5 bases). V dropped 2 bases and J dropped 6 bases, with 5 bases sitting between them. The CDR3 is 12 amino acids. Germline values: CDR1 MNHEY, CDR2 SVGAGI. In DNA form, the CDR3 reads TGTGCCAGCAGTTACGGAGGCAATGAGCAGTTCTTC. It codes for CASSYGGNEQFF.

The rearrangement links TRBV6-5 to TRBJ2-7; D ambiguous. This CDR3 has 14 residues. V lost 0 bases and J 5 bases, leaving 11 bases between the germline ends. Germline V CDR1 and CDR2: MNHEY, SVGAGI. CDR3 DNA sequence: TGTGCCAGCAGTTACTCCGGGCCTCCCGACGAGCAGTACTTC. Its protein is CASSYSGPPDEQYF.

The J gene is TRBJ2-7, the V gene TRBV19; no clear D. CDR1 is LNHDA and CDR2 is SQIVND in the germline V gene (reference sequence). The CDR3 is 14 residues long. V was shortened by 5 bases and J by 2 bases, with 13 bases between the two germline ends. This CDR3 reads CASSPTGRAYEQYF. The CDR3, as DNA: TGTGCCAGTAGTCCTACGGGCAGAGCCTACGAGCAGTACTTC.

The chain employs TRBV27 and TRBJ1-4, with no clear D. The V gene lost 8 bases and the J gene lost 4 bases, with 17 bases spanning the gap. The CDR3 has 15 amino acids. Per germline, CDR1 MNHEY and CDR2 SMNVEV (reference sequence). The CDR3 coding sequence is TGTGCCAGCGCCTTAGGTCTGGGAATTAATGAAAAACTGTTTTTT. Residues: CASALGLGINEKLFF.

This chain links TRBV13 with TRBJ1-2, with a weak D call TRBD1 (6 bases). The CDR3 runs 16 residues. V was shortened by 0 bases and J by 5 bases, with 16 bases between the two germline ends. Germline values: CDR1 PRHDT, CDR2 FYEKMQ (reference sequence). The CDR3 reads CASSLGGGGGSYGYTF. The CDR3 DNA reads TGTGCCAGCAGCTTAGGAGGAGGAGGGGGTTCTTATGGCTACACCTTC. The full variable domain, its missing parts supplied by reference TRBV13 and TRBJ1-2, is AAGVIQSPRHLIKEKRETATLKCYPIPRHDTVYWYQQGPGQDPQFLISFYEKMQSDKGSIPDRFSAQQFSDYHSELNMSSLELGDSALYFCASSLGGGGGSYGYTFGSGTRLTVV.

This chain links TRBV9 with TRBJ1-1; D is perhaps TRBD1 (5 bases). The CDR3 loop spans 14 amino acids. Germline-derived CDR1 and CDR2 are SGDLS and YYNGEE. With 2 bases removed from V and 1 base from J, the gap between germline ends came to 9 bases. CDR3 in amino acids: CASSVSGGNTEAFF. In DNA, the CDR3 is TGTGCCAGCAGCGTCTCGGGGGGGAACACTGAAGCTTTCTTT.

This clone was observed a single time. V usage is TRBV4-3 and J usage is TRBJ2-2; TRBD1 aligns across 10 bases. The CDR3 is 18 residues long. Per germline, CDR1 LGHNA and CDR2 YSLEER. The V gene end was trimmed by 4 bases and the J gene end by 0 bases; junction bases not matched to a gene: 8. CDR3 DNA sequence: TGCGCCAGCAGCCGAGGACAGGGGGAGATTACGAACACCGGGGAGCTGTTTTTT. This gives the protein CASSRGQGEITNTGELFF.

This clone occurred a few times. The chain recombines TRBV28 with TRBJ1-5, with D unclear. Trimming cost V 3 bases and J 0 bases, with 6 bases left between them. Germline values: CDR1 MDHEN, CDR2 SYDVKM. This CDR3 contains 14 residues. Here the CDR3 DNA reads TGTGCCAGCAGTTTTGACCTTAGCAATCAGCCCCAGCATTTT. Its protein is CASSFDLSNQPQHF.

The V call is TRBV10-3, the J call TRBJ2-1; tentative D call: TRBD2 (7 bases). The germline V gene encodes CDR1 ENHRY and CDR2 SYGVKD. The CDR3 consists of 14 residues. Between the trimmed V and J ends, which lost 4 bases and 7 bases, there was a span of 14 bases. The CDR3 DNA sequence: TGTGCCATCAGTGGCGGCGGGGGCCGTAATGAGCAGTTCTTC. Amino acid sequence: CAISGGGGRNEQFF.

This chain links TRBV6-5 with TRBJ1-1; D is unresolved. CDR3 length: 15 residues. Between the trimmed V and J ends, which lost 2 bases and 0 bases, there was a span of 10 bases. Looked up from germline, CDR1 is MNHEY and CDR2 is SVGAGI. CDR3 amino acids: CASSYLSGVNTEAFF. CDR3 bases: TGTGCCAGCAGTTACCTCTCCGGGGTGAACACTGAAGCTTTCTTT.

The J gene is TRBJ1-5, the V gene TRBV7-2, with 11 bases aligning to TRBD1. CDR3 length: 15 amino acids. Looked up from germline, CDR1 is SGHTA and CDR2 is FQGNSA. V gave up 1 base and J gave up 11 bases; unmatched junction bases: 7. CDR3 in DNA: TGTGCCAGCAGCTTAGAAGGACAGGGGGCGGTGGCCCAGCATTTT. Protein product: CASSLEGQGAVAQHF.

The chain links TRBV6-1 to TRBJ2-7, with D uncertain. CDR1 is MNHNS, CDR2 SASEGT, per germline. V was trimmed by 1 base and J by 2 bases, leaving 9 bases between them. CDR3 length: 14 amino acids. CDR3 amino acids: CASSEGGQAYEQYF. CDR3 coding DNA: TGTGCCAGCAGTGAAGGGGGTCAAGCCTACGAGCAGTACTTC.

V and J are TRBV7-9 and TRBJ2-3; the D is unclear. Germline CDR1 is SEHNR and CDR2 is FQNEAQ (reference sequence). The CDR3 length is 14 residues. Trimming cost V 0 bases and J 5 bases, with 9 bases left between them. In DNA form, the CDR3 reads TGTGCCAGCAGCTTAGCGTCCCCCCAAGATACGCAGTATTTT. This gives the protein CASSLASPQDTQYF.

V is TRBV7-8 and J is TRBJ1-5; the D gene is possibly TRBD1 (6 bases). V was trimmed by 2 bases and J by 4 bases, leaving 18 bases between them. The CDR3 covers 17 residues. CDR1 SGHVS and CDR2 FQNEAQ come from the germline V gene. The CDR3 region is CASSLPAGEGGNQPQHF. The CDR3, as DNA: TGTGCCAGCAGCTTACCGGCAGGGGAAGGTGGAAATCAGCCCCAGCATTTT.

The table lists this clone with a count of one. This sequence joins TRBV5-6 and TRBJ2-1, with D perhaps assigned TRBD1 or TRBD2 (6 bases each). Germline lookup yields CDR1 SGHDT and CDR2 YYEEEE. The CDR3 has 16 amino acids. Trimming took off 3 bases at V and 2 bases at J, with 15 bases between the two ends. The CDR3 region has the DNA TGTGCCAGCAGCTCCCACAGGGAGGAAGCCTACAATGAGCAGTTCTTC. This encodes CASSSHREEAYNEQFF.

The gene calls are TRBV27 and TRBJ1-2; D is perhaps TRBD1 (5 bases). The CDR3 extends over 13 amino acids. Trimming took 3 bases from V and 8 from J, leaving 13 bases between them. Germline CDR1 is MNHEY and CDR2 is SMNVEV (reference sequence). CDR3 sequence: CASSFAGMSGYTF. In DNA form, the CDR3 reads TGTGCCAGCAGTTTTGCAGGGATGAGCGGCTACACCTTC.

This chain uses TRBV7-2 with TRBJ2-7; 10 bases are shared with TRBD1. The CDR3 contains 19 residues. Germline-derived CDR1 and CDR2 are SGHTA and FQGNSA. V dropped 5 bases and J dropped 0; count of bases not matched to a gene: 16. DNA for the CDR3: TGTGCCAGCAGCCGTAGTAGTAGTAGTAGACAGGGGGCCTCCTACGAGCAGTACTTC. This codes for CASSRSSSSRQGASYEQYF.

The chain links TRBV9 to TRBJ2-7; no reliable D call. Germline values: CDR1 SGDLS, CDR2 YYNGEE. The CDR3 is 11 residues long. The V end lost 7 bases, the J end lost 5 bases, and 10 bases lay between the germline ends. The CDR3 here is CASGTADEQYF. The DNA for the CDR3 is TGTGCCAGCGGCACAGCTGACGAGCAGTACTTC.